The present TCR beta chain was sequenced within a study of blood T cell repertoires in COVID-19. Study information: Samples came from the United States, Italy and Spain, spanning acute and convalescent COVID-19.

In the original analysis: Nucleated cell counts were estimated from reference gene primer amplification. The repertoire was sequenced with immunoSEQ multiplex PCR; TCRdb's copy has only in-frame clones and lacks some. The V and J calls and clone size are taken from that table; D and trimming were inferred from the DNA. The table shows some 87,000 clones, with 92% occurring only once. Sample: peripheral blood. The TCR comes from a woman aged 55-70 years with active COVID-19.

For the CDR3, the DNA is TGCGCCAGCAGCCCTAAAGGGACATCTAAACCATATGGCTACACCTTC. It specifies CASSPKGTSKPYGYTF. The V gene is TRBV4-3, the J gene TRBJ1-2, with TRBD1 as a possible D gene (6 bases). Germline V gene lookup returns CDR1 LGHNA and CDR2 YSLEER. V dropped 4 bases and J dropped 5 bases, with 20 bases sitting between them. This CDR3 is built from 16 residues.